This paragraph covers one TCR beta chain sequence. Original processing methods: From reference gene primer amplification, estimates of nucleated cell counts were derived. Sequencing was performed with immunoSEQ multiplex PCR; in TCRdb, only in-frame clones are kept and a portion is missing. D and trimming come from the DNA, and the V and J calls and clone size come from that table. The data show some 160,000 clones, 84% seen once. Germline CDR1 is SNHLY and CDR2 is FYNNEI. V was pared by 4 bases and J by 6 bases, with 12 bases between. This CDR3 region has 13 residues. This sample was taken from a study of blood T cell repertoires in COVID-19. Study at large: COVID-19 samples collected from the United States, Italy and Spain covered acute and convalescent phases. T cells, B-cell-depleted T cells, or PBMCs provided the cDNA or gDNA that served as material.

While infection was still active, Seattle patients were enrolled and then followed longitudinally. This chain uses TRBV2 with TRBJ1-2; D is uncertain. The sample consisted of peripheral blood. This receptor was identified in an elderly woman with COVID-19, enrolled during active disease. The CDR3 sequence: CASSARQFDGYTF. As DNA, the CDR3 is TGTGCCAGCAGTGCTAGGCAGTTTGATGGCTACACCTTC.